This record covers a single TCR beta chain. Germline V gives CDR1 KGHDR, CDR2 SFDVKD. Trimming took 5 bases from V and 2 from J; bases not matched to a gene: 2. The CDR3 extends over 13 amino acids. This entry comes from a study of regulatory T cells in long-lasting Graves disease. Indicated time point: newly diagnosed GD, antithyroid drugs for less than 3 months. PBMC RNA was the source of the TCR library. Patients hailed from an endocrinology department in Xi'an, China. In building TCR beta libraries, iRepertoire HTBI primers were used together with Arm-PCR of CDR3 regions. TCRdb independently ran MiXCR on the multiplex PCR reads; one entry per CDR3 protein. The data contain hundreds of thousands of distinct CDR3 sequences, roughly 15% of them singletons. The same data also went into a second study, on T cells in Graves' hyperthyroidism and ophthalmopathy.

The chain combines TRBV24-1 with TRBJ2-7, with 7 nucleotides matching TRBD2. This receptor was identified in a woman under 40 with Graves disease. Sequences were derived from peripheral blood mononuclear cells (PBMCs), sampled at new diagnosis, from a patient treated with antithyroid drugs. The CDR3 DNA sequence: TGTGCCACCAGTGGGGCGGGAGCCTACGAGCAGTACTTC. Its protein product is CATSGAGAYEQYF.